The rows below give T cell receptor beta chains drawn from one sample of a study of blood T cell repertoires in COVID-19. Repertoires were generated with immunoSEQ multiplex PCR, while TCRdb's copy carries only in-frame clones and drops some. The top ten clones hold approximately 5% of a sample with about 100,000 clones, 80% to 90% of them seen once. Input material: peripheral blood. The receptor source for this set is a human donor in a cohort sampled during active COVID-19. The CDR3 runs from the conserved cysteine through the conserved F or W. The D gene is left open where the match is weak.

d_gene | j_gene | v_gene | CDR3aa | CDR3nt
TRBD2 | TRBJ2-7 | TRBV5-1 | CASSLEGLAGDEQYF | TGCGCCAGCAGCTTGGAGGGACTAGCGGGAGACGAGCAGTACTTC
- | TRBJ2-4 | TRBV5-6 | CASSRSPGTSRPKNIQYF | TGTGCCAGCAGCAGGTCTCCGGGGACTTCACGGCCGAAGAACATTCAGTACTTC
- | TRBJ2-4 | TRBV2 | CASSEDRVGKNIQYF | TGTGCCAGCAGTGAAGACAGGGTCGGCAAAAACATTCAGTACTTC
- | TRBJ1-6 | TRBV21-1 | CASSKAADNSPLHF | TGTGCCAGCAGCAAAGCGGCAGATAATTCACCCCTCCACTTT
- | TRBJ1-2 | TRBV9 | CASSGYGQPGYTF | TGTGCCAGCAGCGGATACGGACAGCCTGGCTACACCTTC
- | TRBJ2-3 | TRBV27 | CASSSQLIGSSNTQYF | TGTGCCAGCAGTTCCCAACTGATCGGATCTAGCAATACGCAGTATTTT
TRBD2 | TRBJ2-5 | TRBV15 | CATSRAGTSRGTQYF | TGTGCCACCAGCAGAGCTGGGACTAGTCGGGGGACCCAGTACTTC
TRBD1 | TRBJ2-7 | TRBV7-2 | CASSFEDRSSYEQYF | TGTGCCAGCAGCTTTGAGGACAGGAGCTCCTACGAGCAGTACTTC
TRBD2 | TRBJ2-1 | TRBV6-5 | CASSLLPGLAGGTFF | TGTGCCAGCAGCTTACTTCCCGGTTTAGCGGGAGGAACGTTCTTC
- | TRBJ2-1 | TRBV28 | CASSLIATLYNEQFF | TGTGCCAGCAGTCTCATAGCTACTTTGTACAATGAGCAGTTCTTC